The 15 T cell receptor beta chains below all came from one sample that was sequenced in a study of T-cell memory formation after mild COVID-19. One entry per CDR3 protein results from TCRdb running MiXCR on the 5' RACE reads. This sample has about 130,000 distinct CDR3 sequences, with about 18% found just once. The sample was PBMCs or a T cell subset sorted from them (not recorded which). The receptors derive from a man aged 18 to 30 who had mild COVID-19 (a few samples of this study predate the infection). Cell type and time point are not known.

The sample holds a few counts of this clonotype. V gene TRBV12-3 or TRBV12-4 combines with J gene TRBJ1-3; 7 bases are shared with TRBD1. The CDR3 sequence is 15 residues long. Trimming removed 4 bases from V and 0 bases from J; junction bases left unmatched: 3. CDR3 sequence: CASSYGTVSGNTIYF. The CDR3 DNA reads TGTGCCAGCAGTTACGGGACAGTCTCTGGAAACACCATATATTTT.

This chain connects TRBV2 to TRBJ2-3, with 8 bases identical to TRBD2. The V gene end was trimmed by 8 bases and the J gene end by 5 bases; junction bases not matched to a gene: 9. Germline CDR1 and CDR2: SNHLY and FYNNEI. The CDR3 loop spans 14 amino acids. This CDR3 is CASAGGRVGDTQYF. CDR3 nucleotide sequence: TGTGCCAGCGCGGGGGGCAGAGTGGGAGATACGCAGTATTTT.

This clonotype appeared a few times. This chain links TRBV24-1 with TRBJ2-5, with 10 bases that match TRBD2. Trimming cost V 5 bases and J 0 bases; bases outside gene matches: 11. This CDR3 region has 18 residues. Per germline, CDR1 KGHDR and CDR2 SFDVKD. The DNA for the CDR3 is TGTGCCACCAGTGGCCCGACCCTACTAGCGGGGTACCAAGAGACCCAGTACTTC. It translates to CATSGPTLLAGYQETQYF.

The CDR3 bases are TGCAGTGCTAGGGCAGGGGGTTTAGGTTCACCCCTCCACTTT. The encoded protein is CSARAGGLGSPLHF. V and J are TRBV20-1 and TRBJ1-6, with 7 nucleotides matching TRBD1. The CDR3 covers 14 residues. Germline V CDR1 and CDR2: DFQATT, SNEGSKA (reference sequence). The V segment lost 3 bases and the J segment 9 bases; nucleotides outside the gene matches: 8.

The table lists this clonotype with a count of one. V usage is TRBV5-1 and J usage is TRBJ1-2; D not resolved. Trimming removed 0 bases from V and 5 bases from J, with 5 bases in between. Germline assignment: CDR1 SGHRS and CDR2 YFSETQ. The CDR3 has 12 residues. For the CDR3, the DNA is TGCGCCAGCAGCTTGGATGAGTATGGCTACACCTTC. It codes for CASSLDEYGYTF.

V usage is TRBV20-1 and J usage is TRBJ2-5; D may be TRBD1 (5 bases). Trimming left V 6 bases short and J 4 bases short, with 12 bases between. Germline CDR1 and CDR2: DFQATT and SNEGSKA (reference sequence). The CDR3 covers 12 residues. CDR3 nucleotide sequence: TGCAGTGCAGGGCCAGGGCCAGAGACCCAGTACTTC. This encodes CSAGPGPETQYF.

The V and J genes are TRBV5-6 and TRBJ2-5; possibly TRBD1 or TRBD2 for D (5 bases each). The ends were cut back, 0 bases at V and 4 bases at J, with 13 bases in the middle. There are 15 residues in the CDR3. The germline CDR1 and CDR2 sequences are SGHDT and YYEEEE. This CDR3 reads CASSLEAPGRETQYF. CDR3 nucleotide sequence: TGTGCCAGCAGCTTGGAGGCCCCGGGGCGAGAGACCCAGTACTTC.

This chain uses TRBV18 with TRBJ2-5, with D perhaps TRBD1 (5 bases). With 0 bases removed from V and 6 bases from J, the gap between germline ends came to 5 bases. Per germline, CDR1 KGHSH and CDR2 LQKENI. The CDR3 runs to 12 residues. CDR3 coding DNA: TGTGCCAGCTCACCACCGGGGCAGACCCAGTACTTC. Translation: CASSPPGQTQYF.

J is TRBJ2-2 and V is TRBV2; 8 bases agree with TRBD1. Germline loops: CDR1 SNHLY, CDR2 FYNNEI. This CDR3 comprises 15 residues. V was pared by 6 bases and J by 5 bases, with 8 bases of the junction left unmatched. In DNA, the CDR3 is TGTGCCAGCAGCGATGACAGGGGTTTAACCGGGGAGCTGTTTTTT. Translated: CASSDDRGLTGELFF.

This clonotype was found many times. This rearrangement joins TRBV7-2 to TRBJ2-3; D is undetermined. The CDR3 is made up of 13 amino acids. V was shortened by 1 base and J by 4 bases, with 6 bases between the two germline ends. The germline CDR1 and CDR2 sequences are SGHTA and FQGNSA. CDR3 nucleotides: TGTGCCAGCAGCTTAGGGGCTGCAGATACGCAGTATTTT. It is translated as CASSLGAADTQYF.

The chain has TRBV29-1 and TRBJ1-2; D not resolved. The CDR3 spans 9 residues. CDR1 SQVTM and CDR2 ANQGSEA come from the germline V gene. The ends were cut back, 5 bases at V and 11 bases at J, with 9 bases in the middle. CDR3 amino acids: CSVPPGYTF. The CDR3 DNA sequence: TGCAGCGTTCCCCCCGGTTACACCTTC. The full variable domain, rest sourced from reference TRBV29-1 and TRBJ1-2, is SAVISQKPSRDICQRGTSLTIQCQVDSQVTMMFWYRQQPGQSLTLIATANQGSEATYESGFVIDKFPISRPNLTFSTLTVSNMSPEDSSIYLCSVPPGYTFGSGTRLTVV.

This clonotype has only a few counts. V and J are TRBV7-2 and TRBJ2-7, with 9 bases that match TRBD1. The CDR3 consists of 16 residues. V was clipped by 2 bases and J by 0 bases; unmatched bases: 5. Germline V gene lookup returns CDR1 SGHTA and CDR2 FQGNSA. CDR3 DNA: TGTGCCAGCAGCTTACACGGACAGGGGACCTCCTACGAGCAGTACTTC. Translation: CASSLHGQGTSYEQYF.

This chain joins TRBV7-2 and TRBJ2-2; D is undetermined. This CDR3 comprises 13 residues. Trimming left V 5 bases short and J 7 bases short, with 11 bases between. From germline, CDR1 is SGHTA and CDR2 FQGNSA. The CDR3 DNA sequence: TGTGCCAGCAGCCCCAGGTCCCTCGGGGAGCTGTTTTTT. This gives the protein CASSPRSLGELFF.

This clonotype showed up just a few times. CDR3 amino acids: CASSLEGQGEAFF. CDR3 coding DNA: TGTGCCAGCAGCTTAGAAGGGCAGGGTGAAGCTTTCTTT. The chain employs TRBV7-3 and TRBJ1-1, with a tentative D call TRBD1 (5 bases). The germline CDR1 and CDR2 sequences are SGHTA and FQGTGA. V shed 2 bases and J shed 7 bases, with 11 bases lying between them. The CDR3 runs to 13 residues.

This clonotype occurred a few times. This rearrangement joins TRBV27 to TRBJ2-5; 11 positions agree with TRBD2. The CDR3 length is 16 residues. The V gene's germline CDR1 is MNHEY and CDR2 SMNVEV (reference sequence). Trimming took 4 bases from V and 5 from J; bases not matched to a gene: 9. CDR3 bases: TGTGCCAGCAGTTCCCACCCTAGCGGGGGGTCGGAGACCCAGTACTTC. Its protein is CASSSHPSGGSETQYF.